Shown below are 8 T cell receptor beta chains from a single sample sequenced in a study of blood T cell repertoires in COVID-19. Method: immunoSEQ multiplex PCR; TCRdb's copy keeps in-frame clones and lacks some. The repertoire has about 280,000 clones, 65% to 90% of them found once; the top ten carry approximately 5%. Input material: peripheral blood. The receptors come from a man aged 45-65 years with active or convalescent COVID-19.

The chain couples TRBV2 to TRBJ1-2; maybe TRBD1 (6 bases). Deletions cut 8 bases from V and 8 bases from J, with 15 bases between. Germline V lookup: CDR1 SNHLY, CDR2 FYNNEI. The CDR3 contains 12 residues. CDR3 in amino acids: CASYSGARGYTF. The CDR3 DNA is TGTGCCAGCTATTCAGGGGCGCGCGGCTACACCTTC. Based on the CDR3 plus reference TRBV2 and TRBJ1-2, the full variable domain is EPEVTQTPSHQVTQMGQEVILRCVPISNHLYFYWYRQILGQKVEFLVSFYNNEISEKSEIFDDQFSVERPDGSNFTLKIRSTKLEDSAMYFCASYSGARGYTFGSGTRLTVV.

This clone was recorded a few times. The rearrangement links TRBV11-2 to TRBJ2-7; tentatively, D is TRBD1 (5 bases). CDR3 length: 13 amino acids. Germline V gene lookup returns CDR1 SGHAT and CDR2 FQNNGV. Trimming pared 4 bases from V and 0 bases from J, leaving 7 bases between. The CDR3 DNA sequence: TGTGCCAGCAGCTCGACAGACTCCTACGAGCAGTACTTC. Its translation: CASSSTDSYEQYF.

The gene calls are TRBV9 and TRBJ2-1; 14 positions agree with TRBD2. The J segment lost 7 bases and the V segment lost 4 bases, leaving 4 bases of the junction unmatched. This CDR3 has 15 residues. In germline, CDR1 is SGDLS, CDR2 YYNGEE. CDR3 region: CASSQTSGRGNEQFF. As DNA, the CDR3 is TGTGCCAGCAGCCAGACTAGCGGGAGGGGAAATGAGCAGTTCTTC.

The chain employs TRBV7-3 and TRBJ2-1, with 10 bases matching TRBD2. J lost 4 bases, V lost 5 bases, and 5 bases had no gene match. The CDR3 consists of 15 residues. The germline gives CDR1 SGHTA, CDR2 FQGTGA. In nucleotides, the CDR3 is TGTGCCAGCAGCATTAGCGGGAGGCCGTACAATGAGCAGTTCTTC. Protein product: CASSISGRPYNEQFF.

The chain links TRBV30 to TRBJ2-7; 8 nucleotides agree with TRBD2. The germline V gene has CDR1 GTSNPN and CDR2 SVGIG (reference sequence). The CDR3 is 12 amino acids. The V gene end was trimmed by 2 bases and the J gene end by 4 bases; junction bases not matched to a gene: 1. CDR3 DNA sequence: TGTGCCTGGAGTACTAGCGGATACGAGCAGTACTTC. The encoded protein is CAWSTSGYEQYF.

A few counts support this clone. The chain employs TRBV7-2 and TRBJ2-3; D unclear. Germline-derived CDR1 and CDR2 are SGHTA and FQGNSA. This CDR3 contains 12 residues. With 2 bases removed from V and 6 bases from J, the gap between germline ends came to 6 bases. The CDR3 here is CASSLSSDTQYF. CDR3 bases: TGTGCCAGCAGCTTATCGTCGGATACGCAGTATTTT.

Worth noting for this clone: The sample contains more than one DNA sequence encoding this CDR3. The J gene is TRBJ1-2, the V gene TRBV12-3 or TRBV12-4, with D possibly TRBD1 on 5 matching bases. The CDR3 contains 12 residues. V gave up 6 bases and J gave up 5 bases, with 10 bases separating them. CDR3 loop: CASSLTVYGYTF. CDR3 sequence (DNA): TGTGCCAGCAGCCTGACAGTGTATGGCTACACCTTC.

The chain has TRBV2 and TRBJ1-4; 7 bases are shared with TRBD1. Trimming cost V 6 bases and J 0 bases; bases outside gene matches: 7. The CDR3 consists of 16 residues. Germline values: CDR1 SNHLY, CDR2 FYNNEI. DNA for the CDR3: TGTGCCAGCAGCCGACAGGGCCTCGCAACTAATGAAAAACTGTTTTTT. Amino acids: CASSRQGLATNEKLFF.